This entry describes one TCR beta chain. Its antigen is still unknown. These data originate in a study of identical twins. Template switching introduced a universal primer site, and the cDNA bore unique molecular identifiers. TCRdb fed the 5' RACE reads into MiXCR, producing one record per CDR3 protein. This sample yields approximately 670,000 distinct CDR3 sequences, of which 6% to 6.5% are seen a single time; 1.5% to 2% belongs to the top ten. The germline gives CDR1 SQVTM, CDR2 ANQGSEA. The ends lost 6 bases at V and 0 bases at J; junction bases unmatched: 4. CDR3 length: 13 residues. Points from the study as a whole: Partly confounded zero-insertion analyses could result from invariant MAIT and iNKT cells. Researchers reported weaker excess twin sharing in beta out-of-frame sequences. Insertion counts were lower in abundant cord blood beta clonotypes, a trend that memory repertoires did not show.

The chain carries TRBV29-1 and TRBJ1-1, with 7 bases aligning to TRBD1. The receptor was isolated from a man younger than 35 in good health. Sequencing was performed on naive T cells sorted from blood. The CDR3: CSVADRVNTEAFF. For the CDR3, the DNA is TGCAGCGTCGCCGACAGGGTGAACACTGAAGCTTTCTTT.